This T cell receptor beta chain was sequenced for a study of cytomegalovirus exposure and HLA in healthy donors. Study-wide background: For the roughly 370 genotyped donors, roughly 80% fell within the Caucasian-associated ancestry cluster.

CDR3 length equals 13 residues. Germline V gene data show CDR1 as SGHTA and CDR2 as FQGTGA. Trimming took off 5 bases at V and 5 bases at J, with 12 bases between the two ends. PCR involved 60 Vbeta and 13 Jbeta primers. Measured with immunoSEQ multiplex PCR; TCRdb has only the in-frame clones, and not every one. This sample has some 140,000 clones; around 73% occur once, and the top ten carry roughly 1.3%. Study outcomes and limitations: Most of the CMV-associated TCR beta chains (in a later analysis) appeared to be HLA-restricted.

Remarks on this clone: Its target is not known.

The sequenced sample was PBMCs. The sequence came from a woman in her thirties or forties in good health and CMV-seronegative. The chain uses TRBV7-3 and TRBJ2-5; TRBD1 is a possible D gene (6 bases). The CDR3 DNA sequence: TGTGCCAGCAGCCCAGGACAGTGGGAGACCCAGTACTTC. Translated: CASSPGQWETQYF.